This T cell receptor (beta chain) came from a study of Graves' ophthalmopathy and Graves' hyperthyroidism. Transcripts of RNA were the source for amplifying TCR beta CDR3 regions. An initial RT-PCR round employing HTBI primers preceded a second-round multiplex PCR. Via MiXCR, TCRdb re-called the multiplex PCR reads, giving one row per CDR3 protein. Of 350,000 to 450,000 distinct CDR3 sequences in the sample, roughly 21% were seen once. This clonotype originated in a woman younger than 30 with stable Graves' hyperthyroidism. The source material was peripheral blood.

CDR3 nucleotides: TGCGCCAGCAGCTTGTTGGCAGGGGGATCGGGTCAGCCCCAGCATTTT. It encodes CASSLLAGGSGQPQHF. The rearrangement joins TRBV5-1 to TRBJ1-5, with 7 nucleotides matching TRBD1. V shed 1 base and J 6 bases; nucleotides not matched to a gene: 10. The CDR3 is 16 residues long. Germline CDR1 reads SGHRS; CDR2 reads YFSETQ. Supplemented by reference TRBV5-1 and TRBJ1-5, the full variable domain reads KAGVTQTPRYLIKTRGQQVTLSCSPISGHRSVSWYQQTPGQGLQFLFEYFSETQRNKGNFPGRFSGRQFSNSRSEMNVSTLELGDSALYLCASSLLAGGSGQPQHFGDGTRLSIL.